This entry lists 5 T cell receptor beta chains sequenced from one sample in a study of T cells in localized non-small cell lung cancer. TCRdb keeps only in-frame clones here, not all; method: immunoSEQ multiplex PCR. The sample shows around 29,000 clones, around 93% of them seen only once. Here the sequenced sample was peripheral blood, taken before any cancer treatment. The receptors stem from an older female donor with stage I lung adenocarcinoma.

The CDR3 coding sequence is TGTGCCAGCAGAGAAGCGGGAGCCACAGATACGCAGTATTTT. This encodes CASREAGATDTQYF. The chain recombines TRBV6-5 with TRBJ2-3, with 8 positions matching TRBD2. The CDR3 sequence is 14 residues long. Per the germline V gene, CDR1 is MNHEY and CDR2 is SVGAGI. V shed 6 bases and J 2 bases; nucleotides not matched to a gene: 4.

This chain connects TRBV5-4 to TRBJ1-3, with TRBD1 matching over 8 bases. The V segment lost 3 bases and the J segment 8 bases; nucleotides outside the gene matches: 10. CDR3 size: 15 residues. The germline gives CDR1 SGHNT, CDR2 YYREEE (reference sequence). The CDR3 is CASSSGTGPQYTIYF. CDR3 coding DNA: TGTGCCAGCAGCTCCGGGACAGGACCGCAGTACACCATATATTTT.

This chain joins TRBV28 and TRBJ1-1; no firm D call. The CDR3 runs to 12 residues. V shed 1 base and J shed 1 base, with 1 base lying between them. The V gene's germline CDR1 is MDHEN and CDR2 SYDVKM. The CDR3 nucleotides read TGTGCCAGCAGTTTATCGAACACTGAAGCTTTCTTT. This encodes CASSLSNTEAFF.

The chain joins TRBV19 to TRBJ1-1; D gene unclear. The CDR3 extends over 17 amino acids. Germline V gene lookup returns CDR1 LNHDA and CDR2 SQIVND (reference sequence). Between the trimmed V and J ends, which lost 3 bases and 0 bases, there was a span of 17 bases. This CDR3 reads CASSMFAAGGMNTEAFF. The CDR3 DNA is TGTGCCAGTAGTATGTTCGCGGCAGGCGGTATGAACACTGAAGCTTTCTTT.

V and J are TRBV28 and TRBJ1-5; 7 nucleotides line up with TRBD1. CDR1 is MDHEN, CDR2 SYDVKM, per germline. The trim removed 6 bases at V and 7 bases at J, leaving 12 bases unmatched. CDR3 length: 15 residues. The CDR3 spells CASRTERTGWQPQHF. CDR3 sequence (DNA): TGTGCCAGCAGAACTGAAAGGACAGGTTGGCAGCCCCAGCATTTT.